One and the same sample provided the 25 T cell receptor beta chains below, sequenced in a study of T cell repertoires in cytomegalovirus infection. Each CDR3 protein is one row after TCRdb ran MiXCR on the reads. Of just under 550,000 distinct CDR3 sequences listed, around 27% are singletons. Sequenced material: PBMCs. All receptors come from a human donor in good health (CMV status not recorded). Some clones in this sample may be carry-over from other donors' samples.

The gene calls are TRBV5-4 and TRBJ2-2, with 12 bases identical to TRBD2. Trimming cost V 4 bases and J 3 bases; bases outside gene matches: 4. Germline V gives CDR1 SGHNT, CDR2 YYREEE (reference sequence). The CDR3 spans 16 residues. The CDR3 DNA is TGTGCCAGCAGCCCGGGACTAGCGGGTGACACCGGGGAGCTGTTTTTT. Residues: CASSPGLAGDTGELFF.

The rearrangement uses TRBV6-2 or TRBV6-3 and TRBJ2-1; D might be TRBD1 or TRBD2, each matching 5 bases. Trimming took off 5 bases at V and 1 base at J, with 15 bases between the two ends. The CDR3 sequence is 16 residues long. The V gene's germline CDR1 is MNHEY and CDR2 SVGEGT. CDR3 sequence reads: CASSPGPSQSYNEQFF. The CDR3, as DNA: TGTGCCAGCAGTCCGGGGCCCTCTCAATCCTACAATGAGCAGTTCTTC.

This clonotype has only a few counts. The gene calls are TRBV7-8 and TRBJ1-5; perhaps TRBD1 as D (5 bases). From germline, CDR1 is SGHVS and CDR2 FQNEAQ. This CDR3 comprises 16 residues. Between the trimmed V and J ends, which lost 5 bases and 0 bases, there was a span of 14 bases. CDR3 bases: TGTGCCAGCAGCGCGGGGCAGCTTTATAGCAATCAGCCCCAGCATTTT. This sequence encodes CASSAGQLYSNQPQHF. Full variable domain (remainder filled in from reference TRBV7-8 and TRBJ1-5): GAGVSQSPRYKVAKRGQDVALRCDPISGHVSLFWYQQALGQGPEFLTYFQNEAQLDKSGLPSDRFFAERPEGSVSTLKIQRTQQEDSAVYLCASSAGQLYSNQPQHFGDGTRLSIL.

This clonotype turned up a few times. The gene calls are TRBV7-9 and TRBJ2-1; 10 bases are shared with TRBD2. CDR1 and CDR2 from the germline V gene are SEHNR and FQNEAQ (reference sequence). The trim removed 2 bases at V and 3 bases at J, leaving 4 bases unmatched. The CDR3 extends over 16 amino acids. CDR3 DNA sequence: TGTGCCAGCAGCTTATACGGACTAGCGGACTACAATGAGCAGTTCTTC. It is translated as CASSLYGLADYNEQFF.

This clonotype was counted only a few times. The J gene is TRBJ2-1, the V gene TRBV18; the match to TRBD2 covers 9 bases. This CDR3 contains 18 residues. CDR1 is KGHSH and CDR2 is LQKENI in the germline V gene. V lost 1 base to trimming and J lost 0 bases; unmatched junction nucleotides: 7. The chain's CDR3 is CASSPLAGAGSSYNEQFF. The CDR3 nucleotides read TGTGCCAGCTCACCACTAGCGGGAGCGGGAAGCTCCTACAATGAGCAGTTCTTC. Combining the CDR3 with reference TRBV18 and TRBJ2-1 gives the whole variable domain NAGVMQNPRHLVRRRGQEARLRCSPMKGHSHVYWYRQLPEEGLKFMVYLQKENIIDESGMPKERFSAEFPKEGPSILRIQQVVRGDSAAYFCASSPLAGAGSSYNEQFFGPGTRLTVL.

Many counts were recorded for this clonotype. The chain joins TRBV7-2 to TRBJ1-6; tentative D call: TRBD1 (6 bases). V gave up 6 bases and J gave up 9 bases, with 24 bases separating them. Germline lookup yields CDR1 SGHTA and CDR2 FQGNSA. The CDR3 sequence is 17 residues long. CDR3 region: CASRAEQGSLVGSPLHF. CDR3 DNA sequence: TGTGCCAGCAGGGCAGAACAGGGATCCTTGGTGGGTTCACCCCTCCACTTT. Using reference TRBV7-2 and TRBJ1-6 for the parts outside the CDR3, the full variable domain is GAGVSQSPSNKVTEKGKDVELRCDPISGHTALYWYRQSLGQGLEFLIYFQGNSAPDKSGLPSDRFSAERTGGSVSTLTIQRTQQEDSAVYLCASRAEQGSLVGSPLHFGNGTRLTVT.

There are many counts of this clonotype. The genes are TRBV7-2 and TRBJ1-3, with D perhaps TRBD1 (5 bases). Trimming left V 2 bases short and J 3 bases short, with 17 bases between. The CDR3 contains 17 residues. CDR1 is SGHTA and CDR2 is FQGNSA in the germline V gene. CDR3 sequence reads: CASSLSAATEFGNTIYF. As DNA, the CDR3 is TGTGCCAGCAGCTTATCAGCCGCGACAGAATTTGGAAACACCATATATTTT. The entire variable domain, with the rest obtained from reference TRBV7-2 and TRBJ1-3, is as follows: GAGVSQSPSNKVTEKGKDVELRCDPISGHTALYWYRQSLGQGLEFLIYFQGNSAPDKSGLPSDRFSAERTGGSVSTLTIQRTQQEDSAVYLCASSLSAATEFGNTIYFGEGSWLTVV.

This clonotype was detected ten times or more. Here the CDR3 DNA reads TGTGCCAGCAGCCCCTTCAGGGACGCGGGTGGCTACACCTTC. Protein product: CASSPFRDAGGYTF. The chain recombines TRBV7-2 with TRBJ1-2; D may be TRBD1 (5 bases). Trimming stripped 5 bases from V and 7 bases from J, with 17 bases between. The CDR3 runs to 14 residues. The germline CDR1 and CDR2 sequences are SGHTA and FQGNSA.

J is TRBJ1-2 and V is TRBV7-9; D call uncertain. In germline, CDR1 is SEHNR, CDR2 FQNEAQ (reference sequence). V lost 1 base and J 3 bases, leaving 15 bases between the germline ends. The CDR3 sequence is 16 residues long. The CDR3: CASSLVALGGDYGYTF. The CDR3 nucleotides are TGTGCCAGCAGCTTAGTGGCTCTCGGAGGAGACTATGGCTACACCTTC.

The CDR3 spells CASSSLTGASEAFF. CDR3 in DNA: TGTGCCAGCAGTTCCTTAACAGGAGCATCTGAAGCTTTCTTT. This chain connects TRBV27 to TRBJ1-1; TRBD1 is a possible D gene (5 bases). The CDR3 length is 14 residues. The V gene's germline CDR1 is MNHEY and CDR2 SMNVEV (reference sequence). Trimming shortened V by 4 bases and J by 6 bases, and 15 bases separated the two germline ends.

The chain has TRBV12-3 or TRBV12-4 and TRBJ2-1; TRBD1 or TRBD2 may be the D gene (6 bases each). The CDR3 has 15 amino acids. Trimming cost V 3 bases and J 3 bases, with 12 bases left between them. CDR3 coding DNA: TGTGCCAGCAGTTTCGGGGGCACAGTCTACAATGAGCAGTTCTTC. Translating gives CASSFGGTVYNEQFF.

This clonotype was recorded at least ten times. Written as DNA, the CDR3 is TGTGCCAGCAGCACTAACCGGGTCAGCCCCTACAATGAGCAGTTCTTC. This sequence encodes CASSTNRVSPYNEQFF. The chain links TRBV7-2 to TRBJ2-1; the D is unclear. The CDR3 runs to 16 residues. Trimming stripped 5 bases from V and 2 bases from J, with 16 bases between. Germline V gene sequence: CDR1 SGHTA, CDR2 FQGNSA.

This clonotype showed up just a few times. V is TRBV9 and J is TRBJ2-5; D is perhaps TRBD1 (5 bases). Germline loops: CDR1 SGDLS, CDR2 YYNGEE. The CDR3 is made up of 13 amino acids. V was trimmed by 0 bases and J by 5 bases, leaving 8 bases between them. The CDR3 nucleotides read TGTGCCAGCAGCGTAGGACAGTACGAGACCCAGTACTTC. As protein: CASSVGQYETQYF.

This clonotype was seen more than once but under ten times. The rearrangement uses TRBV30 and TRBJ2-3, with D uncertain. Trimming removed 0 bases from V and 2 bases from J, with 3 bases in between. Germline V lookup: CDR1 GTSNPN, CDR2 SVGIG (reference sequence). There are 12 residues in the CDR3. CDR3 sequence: CAWSVITDTQYF. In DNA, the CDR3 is TGTGCCTGGAGTGTAATCACAGATACGCAGTATTTT. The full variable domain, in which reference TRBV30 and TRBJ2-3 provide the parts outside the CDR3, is SQTIHQWPATLVQPVGSPLSLECTVEGTSNPNLYWYRQAAGRGLQLLFYSVGIGQISSEVPQNLSASRPQDRQFILSSKKLLLSDSGFYLCAWSVITDTQYFGPGTRLTVL.

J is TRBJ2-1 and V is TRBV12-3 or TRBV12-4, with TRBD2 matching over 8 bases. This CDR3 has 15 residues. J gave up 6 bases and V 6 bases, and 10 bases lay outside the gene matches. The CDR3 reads CASSSGLELVNEQFF. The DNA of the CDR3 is TGTGCCAGCAGCTCGGGACTAGAATTAGTCAATGAGCAGTTCTTC.

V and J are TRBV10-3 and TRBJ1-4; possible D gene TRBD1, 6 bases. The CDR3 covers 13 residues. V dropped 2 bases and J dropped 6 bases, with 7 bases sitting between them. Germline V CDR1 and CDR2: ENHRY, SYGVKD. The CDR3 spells CAISEAGDEKLFF. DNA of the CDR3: TGTGCCATCAGTGAGGCAGGGGATGAAAAACTGTTTTTT.

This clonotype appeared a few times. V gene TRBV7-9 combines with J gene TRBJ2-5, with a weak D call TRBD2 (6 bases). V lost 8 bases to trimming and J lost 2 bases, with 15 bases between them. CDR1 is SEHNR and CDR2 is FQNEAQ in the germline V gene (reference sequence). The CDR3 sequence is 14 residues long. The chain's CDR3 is CASGQEGAQETQYF. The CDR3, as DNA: TGTGCCAGCGGGCAGGAGGGAGCTCAAGAGACCCAGTACTTC.

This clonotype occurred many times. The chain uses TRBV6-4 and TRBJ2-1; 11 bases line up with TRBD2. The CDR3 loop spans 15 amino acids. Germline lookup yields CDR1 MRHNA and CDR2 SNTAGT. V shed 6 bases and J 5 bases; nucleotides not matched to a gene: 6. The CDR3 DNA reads TGTGCCAGCAGCCAAACTAGCGGGGGCAACAATGAGCAGTTCTTC. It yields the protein CASSQTSGGNNEQFF.

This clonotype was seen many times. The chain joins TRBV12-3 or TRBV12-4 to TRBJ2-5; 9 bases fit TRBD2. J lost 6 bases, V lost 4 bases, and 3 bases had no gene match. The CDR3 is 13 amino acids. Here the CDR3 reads CASSSSGRQTQYF. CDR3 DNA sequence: TGTGCCAGCAGTTCAAGCGGGAGGCAGACCCAGTACTTC.

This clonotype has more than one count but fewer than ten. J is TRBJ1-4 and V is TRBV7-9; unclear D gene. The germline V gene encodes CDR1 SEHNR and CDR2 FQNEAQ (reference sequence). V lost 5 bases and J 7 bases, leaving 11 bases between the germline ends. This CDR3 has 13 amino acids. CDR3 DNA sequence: TGTGCCAGCAGCAAAGAGGGTTTTGAAAAACTGTTTTTT. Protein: CASSKEGFEKLFF. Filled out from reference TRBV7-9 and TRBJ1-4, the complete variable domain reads DTGVSQNPRHKITKRGQNVTFRCDPISEHNRLYWYRQTLGQGPEFLTYFQNEAQLEKSRLLSDRFSAERPKGSFSTLEIQRTEQGDSAMYLCASSKEGFEKLFFGSGTQLSVL.

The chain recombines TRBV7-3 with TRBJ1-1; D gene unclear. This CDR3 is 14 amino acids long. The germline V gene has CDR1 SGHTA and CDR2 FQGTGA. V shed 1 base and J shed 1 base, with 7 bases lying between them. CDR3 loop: CASSLRVANTEAFF. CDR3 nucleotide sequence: TGTGCCAGCAGCTTAAGAGTGGCGAACACTGAAGCTTTCTTT. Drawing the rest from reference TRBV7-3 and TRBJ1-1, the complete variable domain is GAGVSQTPSNKVTEKGKYVELRCDPISGHTALYWYRQSLGQGPEFLIYFQGTGAADDSGLPNDRFFAVRPEGSVSTLKIQRTERGDSAVYLCASSLRVANTEAFFGQGTRLTVV.

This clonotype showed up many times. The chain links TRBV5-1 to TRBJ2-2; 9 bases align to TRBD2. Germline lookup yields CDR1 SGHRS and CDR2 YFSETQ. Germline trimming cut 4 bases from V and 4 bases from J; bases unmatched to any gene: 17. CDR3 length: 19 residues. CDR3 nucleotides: TGCGCCAGCAGCCCGACAATAGCAGCGGGAGGAGCGGCCACCGGGGAGCTGTTTTTT. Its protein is CASSPTIAAGGAATGELFF.

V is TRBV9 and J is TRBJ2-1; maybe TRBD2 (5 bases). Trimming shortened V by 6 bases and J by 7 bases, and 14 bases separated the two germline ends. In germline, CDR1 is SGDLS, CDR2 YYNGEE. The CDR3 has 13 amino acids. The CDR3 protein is CASTTGVGNEQFF. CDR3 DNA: TGTGCCAGCACCACCGGGGTAGGTAATGAGCAGTTCTTC.

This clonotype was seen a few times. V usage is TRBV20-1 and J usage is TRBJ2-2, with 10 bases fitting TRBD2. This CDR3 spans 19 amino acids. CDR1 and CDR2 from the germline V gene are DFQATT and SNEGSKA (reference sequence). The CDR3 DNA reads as TGCAGCGTCCCGGACAGGAGTGGCCTAGCGGGAGTGAACACCGGGGAGCTGTTTTTT. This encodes CSVPDRSGLAGVNTGELFF.

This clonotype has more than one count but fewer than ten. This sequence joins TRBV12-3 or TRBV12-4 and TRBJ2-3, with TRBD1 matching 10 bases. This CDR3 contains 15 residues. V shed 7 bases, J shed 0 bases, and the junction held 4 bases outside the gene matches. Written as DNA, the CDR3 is TGTGCCAGCATTAGACAGGGGGCTAGCACAGATACGCAGTATTTT. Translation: CASIRQGASTDTQYF.